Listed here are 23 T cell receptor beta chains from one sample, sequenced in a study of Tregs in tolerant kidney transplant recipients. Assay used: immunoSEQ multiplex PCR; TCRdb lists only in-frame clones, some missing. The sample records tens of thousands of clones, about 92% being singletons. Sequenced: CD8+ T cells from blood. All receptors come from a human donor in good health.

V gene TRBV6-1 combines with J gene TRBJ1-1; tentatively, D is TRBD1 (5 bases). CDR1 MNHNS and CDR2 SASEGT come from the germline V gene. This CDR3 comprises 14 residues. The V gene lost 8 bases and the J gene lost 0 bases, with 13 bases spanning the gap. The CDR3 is CASPEGRMNTEAFF. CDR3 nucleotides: TGTGCCAGCCCCGAGGGACGGATGAACACTGAAGCTTTCTTT.

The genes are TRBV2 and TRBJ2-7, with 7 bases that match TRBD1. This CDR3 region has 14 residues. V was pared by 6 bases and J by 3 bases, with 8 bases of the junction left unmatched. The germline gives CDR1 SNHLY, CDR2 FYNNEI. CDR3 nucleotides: TGTGCCAGCAGCGACGGAACAGGGGTCTACGAGCAGTACTTC. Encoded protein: CASSDGTGVYEQYF.

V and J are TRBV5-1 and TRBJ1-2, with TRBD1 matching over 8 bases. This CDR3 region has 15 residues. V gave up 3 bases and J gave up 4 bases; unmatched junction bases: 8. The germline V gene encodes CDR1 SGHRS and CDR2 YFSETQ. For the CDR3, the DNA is TGCGCCAGCAGCTCCGATACAGGGGGACCCTATGGCTACACCTTC. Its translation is CASSSDTGGPYGYTF.

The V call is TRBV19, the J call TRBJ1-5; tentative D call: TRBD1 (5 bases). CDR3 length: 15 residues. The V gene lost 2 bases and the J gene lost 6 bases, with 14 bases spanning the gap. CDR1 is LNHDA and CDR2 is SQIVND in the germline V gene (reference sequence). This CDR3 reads CASSIMAGLGQPQHF. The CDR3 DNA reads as TGTGCCAGTAGTATAATGGCAGGGCTCGGTCAGCCCCAGCATTTT.

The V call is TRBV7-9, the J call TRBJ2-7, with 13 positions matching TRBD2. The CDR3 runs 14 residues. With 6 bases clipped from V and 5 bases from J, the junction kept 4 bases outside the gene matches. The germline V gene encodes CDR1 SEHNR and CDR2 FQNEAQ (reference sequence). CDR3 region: CASRAGTSGDEQYF. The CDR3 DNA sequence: TGTGCCAGCAGGGCCGGGACTAGCGGGGACGAGCAGTACTTC.

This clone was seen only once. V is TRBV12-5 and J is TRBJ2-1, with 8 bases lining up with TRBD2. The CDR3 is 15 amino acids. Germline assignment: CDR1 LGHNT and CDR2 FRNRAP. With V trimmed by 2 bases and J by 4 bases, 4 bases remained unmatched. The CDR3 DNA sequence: TGTGCTAGTGGTTTGTCCAGCGGGGGTTACAATGAGCAGTTCTTC. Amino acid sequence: CASGLSSGGYNEQFF. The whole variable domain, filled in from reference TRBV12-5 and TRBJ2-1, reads DARVTQTPRHKVTEMGQEVTMRCQPILGHNTVFWYRQTMMQGLELLAYFRNRAPLDDSGMPKDRFSAEMPDATLATLKIQPSEPRDSAVYFCASGLSSGGYNEQFFGPGTRLTVL.

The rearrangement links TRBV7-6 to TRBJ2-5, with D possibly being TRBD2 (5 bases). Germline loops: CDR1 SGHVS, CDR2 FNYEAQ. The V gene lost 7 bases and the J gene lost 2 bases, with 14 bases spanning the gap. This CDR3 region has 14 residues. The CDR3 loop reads CASKNEGGQETQYF. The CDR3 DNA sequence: TGTGCCAGCAAAAACGAGGGCGGACAAGAGACCCAGTACTTC. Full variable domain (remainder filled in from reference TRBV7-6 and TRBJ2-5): GAGVSQSPRYKVTKRGQDVALRCDPISGHVSLYWYRQALGQGPEFLTYFNYEAQQDKSGLPNDRFSAERPEGSISTLTIQRTEQRDSAMYRCASKNEGGQETQYFGPGTRLLVL.

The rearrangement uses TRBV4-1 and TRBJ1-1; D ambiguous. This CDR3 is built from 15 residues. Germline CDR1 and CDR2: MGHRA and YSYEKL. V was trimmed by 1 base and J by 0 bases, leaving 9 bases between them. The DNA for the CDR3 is TGCGCCAGCAGCCAAGCACGTGTCTTGAACACTGAAGCTTTCTTT. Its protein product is CASSQARVLNTEAFF.

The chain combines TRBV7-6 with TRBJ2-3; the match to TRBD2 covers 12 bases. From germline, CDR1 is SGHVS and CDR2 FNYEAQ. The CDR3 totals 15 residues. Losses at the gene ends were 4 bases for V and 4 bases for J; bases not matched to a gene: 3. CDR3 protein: CASSSSGGASDTQYF. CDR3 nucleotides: TGTGCCAGCAGCTCTAGCGGGGGGGCTTCAGATACGCAGTATTTT.

In DNA, the CDR3 is TGTGCCTGGAGTGTCGAAGACAGCAAGGTTGAAGAGACCCAGTACTTC. Amino acids: CAWSVEDSKVEETQYF. The V call is TRBV30, the J call TRBJ2-5; D is perhaps TRBD1 (5 bases). The CDR3 is 16 amino acids. The germline V gene has CDR1 GTSNPN and CDR2 SVGIG (reference sequence). V was pared by 0 bases and J by 3 bases, with 17 bases between.

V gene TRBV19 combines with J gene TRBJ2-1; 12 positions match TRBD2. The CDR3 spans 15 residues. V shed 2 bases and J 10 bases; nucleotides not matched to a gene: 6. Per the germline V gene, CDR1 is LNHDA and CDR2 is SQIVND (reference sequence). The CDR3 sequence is CASSILAGGFGEQFF. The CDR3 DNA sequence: TGTGCCAGTAGTATACTAGCGGGAGGGTTCGGGGAGCAGTTCTTC.

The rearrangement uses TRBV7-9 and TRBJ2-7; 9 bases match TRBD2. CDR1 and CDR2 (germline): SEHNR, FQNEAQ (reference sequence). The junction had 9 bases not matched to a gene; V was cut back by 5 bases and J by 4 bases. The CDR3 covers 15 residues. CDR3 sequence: CASSPPGLALYEQYF. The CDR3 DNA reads TGTGCCAGCAGCCCCCCGGGACTAGCCCTTTACGAGCAGTACTTC.

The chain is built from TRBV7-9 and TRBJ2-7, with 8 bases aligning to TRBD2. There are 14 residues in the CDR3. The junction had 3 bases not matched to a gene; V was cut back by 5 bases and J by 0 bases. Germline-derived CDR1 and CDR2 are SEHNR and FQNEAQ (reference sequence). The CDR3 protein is CASSMTSDSYEQYF. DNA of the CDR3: TGTGCCAGCAGCATGACTAGCGACTCCTACGAGCAGTACTTC.

In DNA form, the CDR3 reads TGTGCCAGCAGCTTAGAACTAGCGGGAGACACAGATACGCAGTATTTT. Protein product: CASSLELAGDTDTQYF. The V call is TRBV7-9, the J call TRBJ2-3; 11 nucleotides match TRBD2. Germline V CDR1 and CDR2: SEHNR, FQNEAQ (reference sequence). Trimming took 1 base from V and 2 from J; bases not matched to a gene: 2. This CDR3 has 16 amino acids. The full variable domain, in which reference TRBV7-9 and TRBJ2-3 provide the parts outside the CDR3, is DTGVSQNPRHKITKRGQNVTFRCDPISEHNRLYWYRQTLGQGPEFLTYFQNEAQLEKSRLLSDRFSAERPKGSFSTLEIQRTEQGDSAMYLCASSLELAGDTDTQYFGPGTRLTVL.

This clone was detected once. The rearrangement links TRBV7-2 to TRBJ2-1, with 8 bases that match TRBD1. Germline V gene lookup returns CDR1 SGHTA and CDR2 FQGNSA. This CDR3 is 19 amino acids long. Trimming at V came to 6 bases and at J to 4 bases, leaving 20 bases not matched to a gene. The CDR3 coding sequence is TGTGCCAGCAGTTCCCGAGAGTACAGGGGGGCCAGGACTTACAATGAGCAGTTCTTC. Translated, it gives CASSSREYRGARTYNEQFF.

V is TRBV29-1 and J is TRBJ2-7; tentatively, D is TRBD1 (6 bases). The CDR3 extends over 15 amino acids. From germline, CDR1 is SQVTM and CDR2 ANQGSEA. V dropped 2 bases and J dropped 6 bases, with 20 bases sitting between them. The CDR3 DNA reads TGCAGCGTTGAACCAGGGGCCTCGACTCGGGGCGAGCAGTACTTC. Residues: CSVEPGASTRGEQYF.

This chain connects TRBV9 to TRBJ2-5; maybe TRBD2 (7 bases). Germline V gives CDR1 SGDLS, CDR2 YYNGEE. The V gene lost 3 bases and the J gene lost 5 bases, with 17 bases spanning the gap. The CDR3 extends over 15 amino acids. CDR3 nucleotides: TGTGCCAGCAGCGGGGCGGGGGCCCTCCAGGAGACCCAGTACTTC. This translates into CASSGAGALQETQYF.

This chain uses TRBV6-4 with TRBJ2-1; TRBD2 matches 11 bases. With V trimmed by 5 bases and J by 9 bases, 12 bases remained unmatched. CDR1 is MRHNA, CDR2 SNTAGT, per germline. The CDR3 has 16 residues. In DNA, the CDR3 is TGTGCCAGCAGTCTCGGAGTAGCGGGGGGGCCTTTTGAGCAGTTCTTC. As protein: CASSLGVAGGPFEQFF.

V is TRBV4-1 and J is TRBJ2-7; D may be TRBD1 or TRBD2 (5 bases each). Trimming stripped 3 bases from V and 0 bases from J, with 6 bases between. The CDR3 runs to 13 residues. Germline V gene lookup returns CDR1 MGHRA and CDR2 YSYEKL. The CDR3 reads CASSQGVSYEQYF. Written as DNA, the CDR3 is TGCGCCAGCAGCCAGGGGGTCTCCTACGAGCAGTACTTC.

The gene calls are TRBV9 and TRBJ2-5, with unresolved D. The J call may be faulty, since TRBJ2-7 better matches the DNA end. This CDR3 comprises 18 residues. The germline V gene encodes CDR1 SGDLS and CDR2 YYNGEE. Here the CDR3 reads CASSGNTGVLSTTSEQYF. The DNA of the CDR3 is TGTGCCAGCAGCGGGAATACGGGCGTGCTCTCTACTACTTCCGAGCAGTACTTC.

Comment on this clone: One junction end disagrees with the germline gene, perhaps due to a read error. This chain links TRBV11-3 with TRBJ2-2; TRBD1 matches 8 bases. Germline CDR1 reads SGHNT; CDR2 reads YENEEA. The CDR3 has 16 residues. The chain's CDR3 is CASSLDRGRFTGELFF. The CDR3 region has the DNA TGTGCCAGCAGCCTAGACAGGGGACGTTTTACCGGGGAGCTGTTTTTT.

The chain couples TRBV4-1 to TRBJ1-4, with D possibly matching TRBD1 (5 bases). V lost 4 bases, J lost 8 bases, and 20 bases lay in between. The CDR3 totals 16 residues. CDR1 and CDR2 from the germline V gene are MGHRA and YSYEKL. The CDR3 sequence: CASSLRQRGSIEKLFF. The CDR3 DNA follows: TGCGCCAGCAGCCTCCGACAGAGAGGAAGTATCGAAAAACTGTTTTTT.

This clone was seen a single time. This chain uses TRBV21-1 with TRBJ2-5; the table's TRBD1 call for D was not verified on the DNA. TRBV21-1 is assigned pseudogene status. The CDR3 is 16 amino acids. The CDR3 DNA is TGTGCCAGCAGCAATGGCAGGGGTCTCCCCCAAGAGACCCAGTACTTC. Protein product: CASSNGRGLPQETQYF.